These 5 T cell receptor beta chains originate from one sample sequenced in a study of T cell repertoires in cytomegalovirus infection. TCRdb redid the calling of the reads with MiXCR, one entry per CDR3 protein. The table includes nearly 450,000 distinct CDR3 sequences, roughly 31% detected once. The specimen sequenced was PBMCs. All receptors derive from a human donor in good health (CMV status not recorded). Some clones in this sample may be carry-over from other donors' samples.

The V gene is TRBV20-1, the J gene TRBJ2-7, with D possibly being TRBD1 (5 bases). V was pared by 1 base and J by 3 bases, with 16 bases between. This CDR3 region has 15 residues. Germline values: CDR1 DFQATT, CDR2 SNEGSKA (reference sequence). CDR3 sequence (DNA): TGCAGTGCTAGAGCACCCGTGGGGCTCCTCTACGAGCAGTACTTC. Translation: CSARAPVGLLYEQYF.

Only a few counts were recorded for this clonotype. This rearrangement joins TRBV19 to TRBJ2-2; 10 nucleotides agree with TRBD1. Germline V gene sequence: CDR1 LNHDA, CDR2 SQIVND (reference sequence). Germline trimming cut 5 bases from V and 4 bases from J; bases unmatched to any gene: 7. This CDR3 spans 16 amino acids. The CDR3 reads CASSYRTGGRTGELFF. In DNA, the CDR3 is TGTGCCAGTAGTTACCGGACAGGGGGGCGCACCGGGGAGCTGTTTTTT. Looking up the rest from reference TRBV19 and TRBJ2-2 gives the full variable domain: DGGITQSPKYLFRKEGQNVTLSCEQNLNHDAMYWYRQDPGQGLRLIYYSQIVNDFQKGDIAEGYSVSREKKESFPLTVTSAQKNPTAFYLCASSYRTGGRTGELFFGEGSRLTVL.

The count of this clonotype is one. The chain combines TRBV6-6 with TRBJ1-1, with D perhaps matching TRBD1 (5 bases). Trimming stripped 6 bases from V and 7 bases from J, with 18 bases between. This CDR3 comprises 14 residues. Looked up from germline, CDR1 is MNHNY and CDR2 is SVGAGI (reference sequence). The CDR3 region is CASSHAAQDREAFF. The DNA of the CDR3 is TGTGCCAGCAGCCACGCGGCACAGGACCGTGAAGCTTTCTTT.

This clonotype was counted many times. This rearrangement joins TRBV14 to TRBJ2-3, with D possibly matching TRBD2 (6 bases). V lost 4 bases, J lost 2 bases, and 10 bases lay in between. Germline values: CDR1 SGHDN, CDR2 FVKESK. The CDR3 spans 14 residues. CDR3 DNA sequence: TGTGCCAGCAGCCCGATGGACTACACAGATACGCAGTATTTT. Its protein product is CASSPMDYTDTQYF.

This clonotype was counted ten times or more. This sequence joins TRBV7-8 and TRBJ1-5, with D possibly matching TRBD1 (5 bases). Germline V CDR1 and CDR2: SGHVS, FQNEAQ. V lost 8 bases and J 7 bases, leaving 18 bases between the germline ends. The length of the CDR3 is 14 residues. CDR3 in amino acids: CASGSTSGPQPQHF. CDR3 bases: TGTGCCAGCGGGTCCACGTCGGGGCCGCAGCCCCAGCATTTT.